This entry lists 20 T cell receptor beta chains sequenced from one sample in a study of blood T cells in healthy people across ages. The use of a sample-barcoded 5' primer and a J-beta primer mix characterized a second PCR of roughly 6 to 11 cycles. Each CDR3 protein is one row after TCRdb ran MiXCR on the 5' RACE reads. The table shows some 900,000 distinct CDR3 sequences, with about 48% occurring only once. Sequenced sample: blood. These receptors were taken from a young man in good health.

This chain connects TRBV5-4 to TRBJ2-5; D is unclear. V lost 0 bases, J lost 5 bases, and 14 bases lay in between. CDR3 size: 15 residues. Germline V CDR1 and CDR2: SGHNT, YYREEE (reference sequence). CDR3 nucleotide sequence: TGTGCCAGCAGCTTGGCGCCATTTCAACGGGAGACCCAGTACTTC. Amino acids: CASSLAPFQRETQYF.

The chain is built from TRBV7-8 and TRBJ2-7, with a possible D match to TRBD1 (6 bases). The J call is doubtful: the DNA matches TRBJ2-5 better. Germline lookup yields CDR1 SGHVS and CDR2 FQNEAQ. The CDR3 totals 14 residues. The CDR3 sequence: CATGTRAIQETQYF. In nucleotides, the CDR3 is TGTGCCACGGGGACAAGGGCCATCCAAGAGACCCAGTACTTC.

This clonotype appeared a single time. The chain has TRBV25-1 and TRBJ2-4; 10 positions agree with TRBD1. Germline V gene sequence: CDR1 MGHDK, CDR2 SYGVNS. With 9 bases clipped from V and 6 bases from J, the junction kept 11 bases outside the gene matches. This CDR3 contains 15 residues. The CDR3 loop reads CASRGPTGGRNIQYF. The DNA of the CDR3 is TGTGCCAGTCGGGGGCCGACAGGGGGCCGAAACATTCAGTACTTC.

This clonotype appeared a few times. The chain combines TRBV3-1 with TRBJ1-1; the match to TRBD1 covers 7 bases. CDR3 length: 16 residues. Per germline, CDR1 LGHDT and CDR2 YNNKEL (reference sequence). J lost 1 base, V lost 4 bases, and 9 bases had no gene match. The CDR3 loop reads CASSRTGDSPNTEAFF. The CDR3 DNA sequence: TGTGCCAGCAGCCGGACTGGGGACAGTCCGAACACTGAAGCTTTCTTT.

This chain connects TRBV20-1 to TRBJ2-2, with 7 bases fitting TRBD1. This CDR3 comprises 14 residues. The V and J ends lost 5 bases and 5 bases, in that order; junction bases with no gene match: 8. Germline values: CDR1 DFQATT, CDR2 SNEGSKA (reference sequence). CDR3 protein: CSALPGQPTGELFF. The DNA for the CDR3 is TGCAGTGCTCTACCGGGACAGCCAACCGGGGAGCTGTTTTTT.

The chain has TRBV10-3 and TRBJ2-2; D perhaps matches TRBD2 (6 bases). The CDR3 is made up of 15 amino acids. Trimming took 2 bases from V and 1 from J, leaving 8 bases between them. The germline gives CDR1 ENHRY, CDR2 SYGVKD. The CDR3 bases are TGTGCCATCAGTGAGCGGGGGATGAACACCGGGGAGCTGTTTTTT. It is translated as CAISERGMNTGELFF.

Comments on this clonotype: Compared with germline, one end of the junction differs, possibly owing to a read error. The chain recombines TRBV9 with TRBJ2-1, with D perhaps TRBD2 (5 bases). CDR1 and CDR2 from the germline V gene are SGDLS and YYNGEE. The CDR3 is 15 residues long. CDR3 sequence reads: CASSPLRASCNEQFF. The CDR3, as DNA: TGTGCCAGCAGCCCCCTGAGGGCCTCCTGCAATGAGCAGTTCTTC.

Comment on this clonotype: A single base separates this from a much larger clone, so it may be a read error. The V gene is TRBV4-1, the J gene TRBJ2-5; D might be TRBD1 or TRBD2, each matching 5 bases. This CDR3 has 16 amino acids. Germline CDR1 is MGHRA and CDR2 is YSYEKL. The ends were cut back, 4 bases at V and 11 bases at J, with 26 bases in the middle. In DNA form, the CDR3 reads TGCGCCAGCAGCCCAAGGGGTGGGGGAGCCTACAATGAGCAGTACTTC. The encoded protein is CASSPRGGGAYNEQYF.

The chain has TRBV30 and TRBJ2-4, with 8 positions matching TRBD1. The junction had 2 bases not matched to a gene; V was cut back by 0 bases and J by 7 bases. Germline V gene lookup returns CDR1 GTSNPN and CDR2 SVGIG (reference sequence). The CDR3 has 13 amino acids. Here the CDR3 DNA reads TGTGCCTGGAGTGTTACAGGGGGGAACATTCAGTACTTC. Translation: CAWSVTGGNIQYF.

This chain joins TRBV6-1 and TRBJ2-4; D assignment may be TRBD1 or TRBD2 (5 bases each). The end of the DNA is better explained by TRBJ2-7, so the J call may be wrong. From germline, CDR1 is MNHNS and CDR2 SASEGT. The CDR3 spans 14 residues. CDR3 region: CAIQTHRDGGEQYF. The CDR3 DNA is TGTGCCATTCAGACACACCGGGACGGTGGCGAGCAGTACTTC.

V is TRBV20-1 and J is TRBJ2-2; weak D call: TRBD2 (6 bases). The V gene's germline CDR1 is DFQATT and CDR2 SNEGSKA (reference sequence). The CDR3 runs to 16 residues. The V end lost 0 bases, the J end lost 2 bases, and 13 bases lay between the germline ends. The CDR3 DNA sequence: TGCAGTGCTAGAGATGTGGGGGGAGGAAACACCGGGGAGCTGTTTTTT. Its translation: CSARDVGGGNTGELFF.

This chain links TRBV2 with TRBJ2-1; 7 bases are shared with TRBD1. J lost 6 bases, V lost 4 bases, and 9 bases had no gene match. CDR1 and CDR2 from the germline V gene are SNHLY and FYNNEI. The CDR3 spans 15 residues. In DNA form, the CDR3 reads TGTGCCAGCAGTGTAAAGGGGGCCCGATCCAATGAGCAGTTCTTC. Translated, it gives CASSVKGARSNEQFF.

This clonotype appeared a few times. V is TRBV9 and J is TRBJ1-2; the D is unclear. This CDR3 comprises 14 residues. CDR1 SGDLS and CDR2 YYNGEE come from the germline V gene. Trimming stripped 0 bases from V and 9 bases from J, with 15 bases between. The CDR3 here is CASSVGEWVRSYTF. CDR3 in DNA: TGTGCCAGCAGCGTAGGGGAATGGGTGAGGAGCTACACCTTC. Drawing the rest from reference TRBV9 and TRBJ1-2, the complete variable domain is DSGVTQTPKHLITATGQRVTLRCSPRSGDLSVYWYQQSLDQGLQFLIQYYNGEERAKGNILERFSAQQFPDLHSELNLSSLELGDSALYFCASSVGEWVRSYTFGSGTRLTVV.

In the case of this clonotype: A read error may be the cause here, since a much bigger clone is one base away. V usage is TRBV6-2 or TRBV6-3 and J usage is TRBJ2-1; 10 bases agree with TRBD1. Per germline, CDR1 MNHEY and CDR2 SVGEGT. The V gene end was trimmed by 4 bases and the J gene end by 6 bases; junction bases not matched to a gene: 9. This CDR3 contains 16 residues. The CDR3: CASSCPRDRGSNEQFF. Here the CDR3 DNA reads TGTGCCAGCAGTTGCCCCCGGGACAGGGGAAGCAATGAGCAGTTCTTC.

This clonotype was seen more than once but under ten times. The chain carries TRBV5-1 and TRBJ2-1, with D hard to call. This CDR3 has 13 amino acids. Germline V gene data show CDR1 as SGHRS and CDR2 as YFSETQ. Trimming took 0 bases from V and 8 from J, leaving 9 bases between them. CDR3 bases: TGCGCCAGCAGCTTGGGAATAAGGGATGAGCAGTTCTTC. Amino acids: CASSLGIRDEQFF.

The CDR3 DNA reads TGCGCCAGCAGCACCGACAGTTATACGCAGTATTTT. This sequence encodes CASSTDSYTQYF. The chain employs TRBV5-1 and TRBJ2-3; TRBD1 might be the D (5 bases). CDR3 size: 12 residues. V lost 4 bases, J lost 7 bases, and 10 bases lay in between. Germline values: CDR1 SGHRS, CDR2 YFSETQ.

The chain uses TRBV29-1 and TRBJ2-7, with D perhaps assigned TRBD1 or TRBD2 (5 bases each). The CDR3 consists of 11 residues. Germline CDR1 SQVTM, CDR2 ANQGSEA. Deletions cut 0 bases from V and 12 bases from J, with 12 bases between. Written as DNA, the CDR3 is TGCAGCGTTGAAGAAGCCGGGACCCGGTACTTC. This translates into CSVEEAGTRYF.

The CDR3 is CASSLLGARSDTQYF. The CDR3 DNA follows: TGTGCCAGCAGCTTACTGGGGGCACGATCTGATACGCAGTATTTT. The chain uses TRBV11-2 and TRBJ2-3; D is possibly TRBD1 (6 bases). The CDR3 extends over 15 amino acids. CDR1 is SGHAT and CDR2 is FQNNGV in the germline V gene. The V end lost 2 bases, the J end lost 6 bases, and 15 bases lay between the germline ends.

The chain has TRBV20-1 and TRBJ2-1; 13 bases fit TRBD2. The CDR3 extends over 17 amino acids. J lost 7 bases, V lost 3 bases, and 12 bases had no gene match. From germline, CDR1 is DFQATT and CDR2 SNEGSKA (reference sequence). DNA of the CDR3: TGCAGTGCTAGCCATGAGGTACGGACTAGCGGGGGAAATGAGCAGTTCTTC. This gives the protein CSASHEVRTSGGNEQFF.

The V and J genes are TRBV6-1 and TRBJ2-1; D is unclear. Between the trimmed V and J ends, which lost 3 bases and 3 bases, there was a span of 15 bases. CDR3 length: 16 amino acids. Germline loops: CDR1 MNHNS, CDR2 SASEGT. The CDR3 DNA reads TGTGCCAGCAGTGACGAGGCCGAGCCCTTCTACAATGAGCAGTTCTTC. It specifies CASSDEAEPFYNEQFF.